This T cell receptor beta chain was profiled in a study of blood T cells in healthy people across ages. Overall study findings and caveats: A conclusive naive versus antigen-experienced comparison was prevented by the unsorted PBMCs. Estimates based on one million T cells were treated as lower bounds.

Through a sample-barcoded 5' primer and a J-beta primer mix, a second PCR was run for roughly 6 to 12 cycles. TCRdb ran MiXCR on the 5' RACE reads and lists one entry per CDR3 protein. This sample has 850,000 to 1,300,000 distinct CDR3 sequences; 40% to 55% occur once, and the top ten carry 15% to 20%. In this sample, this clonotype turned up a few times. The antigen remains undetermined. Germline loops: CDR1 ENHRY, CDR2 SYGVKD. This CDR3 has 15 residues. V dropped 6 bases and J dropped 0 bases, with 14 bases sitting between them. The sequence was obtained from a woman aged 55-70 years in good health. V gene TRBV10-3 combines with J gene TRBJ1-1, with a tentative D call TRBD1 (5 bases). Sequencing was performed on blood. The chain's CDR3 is CAIRWQGAMNTEAFF. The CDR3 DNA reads TGTGCCATCAGATGGCAGGGTGCAATGAACACTGAAGCTTTCTTT.